This T cell receptor beta chain derives from a study of blood T cell repertoires in COVID-19. Using immunoSEQ multiplex PCR, the repertoire was profiled, and TCRdb retains in-frame clones only, with some absent. The sample holds more than 250,000 clones, about 89% seen once. V dropped 1 base and J dropped 5 bases, with 8 bases sitting between them. In germline, CDR1 is SNHLY, CDR2 FYNNEI. The CDR3 loop spans 14 amino acids. The receptor was derived from a woman aged 18-29 years who had recovered from COVID-19. The sample was PBMCs or T cells enriched from blood (not recorded which). The rearrangement links TRBV2 to TRBJ1-4; D not certain. CDR3 DNA: TGTGCCAGCAGTGAAGGCAGTTGGAATGAAAAACTGTTTTTT. This gives the protein CASSEGSWNEKLFF.